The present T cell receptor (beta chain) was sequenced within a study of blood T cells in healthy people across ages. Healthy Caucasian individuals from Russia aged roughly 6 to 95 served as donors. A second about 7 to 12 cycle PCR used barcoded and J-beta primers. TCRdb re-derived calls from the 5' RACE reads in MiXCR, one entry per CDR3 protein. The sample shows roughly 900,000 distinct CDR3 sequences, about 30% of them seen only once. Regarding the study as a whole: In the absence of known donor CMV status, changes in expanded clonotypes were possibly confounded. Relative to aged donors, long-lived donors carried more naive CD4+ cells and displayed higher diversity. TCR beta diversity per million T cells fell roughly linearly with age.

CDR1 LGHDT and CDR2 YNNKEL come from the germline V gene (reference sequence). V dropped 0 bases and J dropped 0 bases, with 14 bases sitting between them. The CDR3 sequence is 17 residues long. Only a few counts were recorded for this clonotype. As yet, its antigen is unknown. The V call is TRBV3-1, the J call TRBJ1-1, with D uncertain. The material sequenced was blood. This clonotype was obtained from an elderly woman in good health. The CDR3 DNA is TGTGCCAGCAGCCAAGATCATCACAGATTCATGAACACTGAAGCTTTCTTT. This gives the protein CASSQDHHRFMNTEAFF.